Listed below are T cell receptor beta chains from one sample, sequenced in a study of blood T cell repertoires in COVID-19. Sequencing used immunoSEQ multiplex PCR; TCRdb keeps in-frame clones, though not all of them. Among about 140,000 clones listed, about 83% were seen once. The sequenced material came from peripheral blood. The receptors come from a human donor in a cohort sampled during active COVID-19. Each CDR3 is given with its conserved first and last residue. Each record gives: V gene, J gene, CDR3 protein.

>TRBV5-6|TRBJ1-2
CASSAPGLRVNGYTF
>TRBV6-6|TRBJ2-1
CASVRSGRDLYNEQFF
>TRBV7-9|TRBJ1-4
CASSLVGTGLANEKLFF
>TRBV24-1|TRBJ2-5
CATSEPGPPETQYF
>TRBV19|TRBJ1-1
CASSVHLGDMNTEAFF
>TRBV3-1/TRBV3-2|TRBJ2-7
CASSQEAVSYEQYF
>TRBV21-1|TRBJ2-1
CASSNRSGINEQFF
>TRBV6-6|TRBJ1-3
CASSRRTTGAGNTIYF
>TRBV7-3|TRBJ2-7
CASSLIAGGPRSYEQYF
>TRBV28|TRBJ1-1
CASRGRPEAFF
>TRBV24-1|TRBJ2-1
CATSRGKASGRDEQFF
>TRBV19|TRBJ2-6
CASSTRRGALSGANVLTF
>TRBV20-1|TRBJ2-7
CSASWQVPYEQYF
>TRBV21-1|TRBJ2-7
CASSKAFGQGGAYEQYF
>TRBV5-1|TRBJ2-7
CASSLRTGGDEQYF
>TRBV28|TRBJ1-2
CASSPKPTGAHGYTF
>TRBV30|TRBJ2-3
CAWGGQGLPRGTDTQYF
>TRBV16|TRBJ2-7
CASSQQFQGVENEQYF
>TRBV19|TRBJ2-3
CASSASGFTDTQYF
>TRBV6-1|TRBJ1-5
CASSEDTGGPQHF